Shown below are 27 T cell receptor beta chains from a single sample sequenced in a study of beta chain features in type 1 diabetes. Notes on the study in general: TCRB CDR3s were moderately but significantly shorter in Type 1 diabetes patients in all four CD4+ subsets.

The investigators reverse transcribed all of the isolated RNA, so they sequenced expressed TCRB transcripts. Profiling relied on immunoSEQ multiplex PCR, and the TCRdb table lists in-frame clones only, not all of them. In the table there are about 150,000 clones, 7.8% of which are singletons. Their antigens remain unidentified. Sequencing was performed on central memory CD4+ T cells from blood. These receptors all come from a woman between 40 and 50 years old with type 1 diabetes.

V gene TRBV7-6 combines with J gene TRBJ1-1; D is perhaps TRBD1 (5 bases). Germline V CDR1 and CDR2: SGHVS, FNYEAQ. CDR3 length: 15 residues. Trimming left V 1 base short and J 4 bases short, with 13 bases between. The CDR3: CASSLGTGVRTEAFF. DNA of the CDR3: TGTGCCAGCAGCTTAGGAACAGGCGTCCGCACTGAAGCTTTCTTT.

This clone was detected a few times. V and J are TRBV4-3 and TRBJ2-7; TRBD1 matches at 7 bases. This CDR3 comprises 15 residues. Germline V lookup: CDR1 LGHNA, CDR2 YSLEER. J was trimmed by 6 bases and V by 2 bases; bases with no gene match: 10. The CDR3 loop is CASSQNPMTGFEQYF. The CDR3 DNA follows: TGCGCCAGCAGCCAAAACCCTATGACAGGGTTCGAGCAGTACTTC.

This clone was picked up many times. The chain employs TRBV29-1 and TRBJ2-2, with 8 bases lining up with TRBD1. V lost 4 bases to trimming and J lost 1 base; unmatched junction nucleotides: 5. The length of the CDR3 is 15 residues. Looked up from germline, CDR1 is SQVTM and CDR2 is ANQGSEA. The CDR3 sequence is CSVAGTGLNTGELFF. The CDR3 nucleotides are TGCAGCGTTGCCGGGACAGGACTGAACACCGGGGAGCTGTTTTTT.

This clone was seen repeatedly, ten times or more. This chain links TRBV27 with TRBJ2-1; D may be TRBD1 (8 bases). V shed 6 bases and J shed 12 bases, with 18 bases lying between them. The germline CDR1 and CDR2 sequences are MNHEY and SMNVEV (reference sequence). The CDR3 loop spans 13 amino acids. The CDR3 DNA is TGTGCCAGCAGCCGTCGGGAGGACAGGGCGCAGTTCTTC. As protein: CASSRREDRAQFF.

The V and J genes are TRBV2 and TRBJ1-1; D is uncertain. From germline, CDR1 is SNHLY and CDR2 FYNNEI. The CDR3 is 16 residues long. With 2 bases removed from V and 1 base from J, the gap between germline ends came to 14 bases. Here the CDR3 DNA reads TGTGCCAGCAGTGAATTATCAGGAAGGCGGAACACTGAAGCTTTCTTT. Its translation: CASSELSGRRNTEAFF.

This clone was observed a few times. J is TRBJ2-2 and V is TRBV5-1; weak D call: TRBD1 (7 bases). This CDR3 contains 14 residues. V was cut by 7 bases and J by 0 bases, with 10 bases left in between. Germline V lookup: CDR1 SGHRS, CDR2 YFSETQ. The CDR3 DNA follows: TGCGCCAGCGGCGGGACAGCGAACACCGGGGAGCTGTTTTTT. Translating gives CASGGTANTGELFF. Based on the CDR3 plus reference TRBV5-1 and TRBJ2-2, the full variable domain is KAGVTQTPRYLIKTRGQQVTLSCSPISGHRSVSWYQQTPGQGLQFLFEYFSETQRNKGNFPGRFSGRQFSNSRSEMNVSTLELGDSALYLCASGGTANTGELFFGEGSRLTVL.

This clone came up a few times. The rearrangement joins TRBV19 to TRBJ1-2, with D unclear. The CDR3 runs 12 residues. With 7 bases removed from V and 8 bases from J, the gap between germline ends came to 14 bases. CDR1 and CDR2 from the germline V gene are LNHDA and SQIVND (reference sequence). Here the CDR3 DNA reads TGTGCCAGTATGAGGGAAATCGGGGGCTACACCTTC. This translates into CASMREIGGYTF.

This rearrangement joins TRBV4-1 to TRBJ2-2, with a weak D call TRBD2 (6 bases). Per the germline V gene, CDR1 is MGHRA and CDR2 is YSYEKL. Trimming stripped 2 bases from V and 5 bases from J, with 9 bases between. This CDR3 region has 14 residues. The DNA for the CDR3 is TGCGCCAGCAGCCAACAAGGGACTACCGGGGAGCTGTTTTTT. It translates to CASSQQGTTGELFF.

In its sample, this clone was seen a few times. The CDR3 DNA reads as TGTGCCAGCAGCCTTAGGGGCGGGATTATGCCAGATACGCAGTATTTT. Translating gives CASSLRGGIMPDTQYF. The chain uses TRBV7-3 and TRBJ2-3; D might be TRBD2 (6 bases). CDR3 length: 16 residues. V dropped 5 bases and J dropped 4 bases, with 19 bases sitting between them. Germline CDR1 reads SGHTA; CDR2 reads FQGTGA.

The rearrangement uses TRBV4-2 and TRBJ2-4; a weak D match, TRBD2 (5 bases). Germline V gene data show CDR1 as LGHNA and CDR2 as YNFKEQ. V gave up 1 base and J gave up 8 bases, with 15 bases separating them. CDR3 size: 15 residues. For the CDR3, the DNA is TGTGCCAGCAGCCAAGGGGCGGGCGATGGAGACATTCAGTACTTC. Residues: CASSQGAGDGDIQYF.

This clone was counted a few times. The chain combines TRBV6-6 with TRBJ2-3; 12 nucleotides match TRBD2. After removal of 6 bases from V and 1 base from J, the junction contained 5 bases not matched to a gene. Germline V gene data show CDR1 as MNHNY and CDR2 as SVGAGI (reference sequence). The CDR3 runs 16 residues. DNA of the CDR3: TGTGCCAGCAGGTGGGGACTAGCGGGCCGCACAGATACGCAGTATTTT. This gives the protein CASRWGLAGRTDTQYF.

Ten or more counts support this clone. The CDR3 coding sequence is TGCAGCGTTACAGGACAGCGGTACGAGCAGTACTTC. Translated: CSVTGQRYEQYF. The V and J genes are TRBV29-1 and TRBJ2-7; TRBD1 might be the D (6 bases). The germline V gene encodes CDR1 SQVTM and CDR2 ANQGSEA. V was cut by 5 bases and J by 4 bases, with 12 bases left in between. CDR3 length: 12 residues.

CDR3 amino acids: CAISAVPPQDTQYF. The CDR3 DNA reads TGTGCCATCAGTGCAGTACCGCCTCAAGATACGCAGTATTTT. The V and J genes are TRBV10-3 and TRBJ2-3, with D unclear. The CDR3 contains 14 residues. Germline V gene lookup returns CDR1 ENHRY and CDR2 SYGVKD. Trimming removed 4 bases at V and 5 bases at J, with 13 bases between.

This sequence joins TRBV4-3 and TRBJ2-3; 7 bases align to TRBD1. This CDR3 is built from 16 residues. Germline V gene lookup returns CDR1 LGHNA and CDR2 YSLEER. After removal of 3 bases from V and 1 base from J, the junction contained 7 bases not matched to a gene. CDR3: CASSQGAGTGTDTQYF. CDR3 in DNA: TGCGCCAGCAGCCAGGGAGCCGGGACAGGCACAGATACGCAGTATTTT.

The chain carries TRBV7-2 and TRBJ2-7; D is possibly TRBD2 (7 bases). The V gene's germline CDR1 is SGHTA and CDR2 FQGNSA. CDR3 size: 15 residues. V shed 3 bases and J shed 7 bases, with 19 bases lying between them. In DNA, the CDR3 is TGTGCCAGCAGCTTGGCGGGGGCGAGGATTGGGGAGCAGTACTTC. Translating it yields CASSLAGARIGEQYF.

This clone was found a few times. CDR3 in DNA: TGTGCCAGCAGCGTCGGGACAGGGGTCCTGGAAGAGACCCAGTACTTC. Translating gives CASSVGTGVLEETQYF. The chain employs TRBV28 and TRBJ2-5; 10 bases align to TRBD1. V dropped 6 bases and J dropped 3; count of bases not matched to a gene: 10. Per germline, CDR1 MDHEN and CDR2 SYDVKM. This CDR3 is 16 amino acids long.

CDR3 nucleotide sequence: TGTGCCAGCAGCTCGGGACAGATCAAGGCCGGGGAGCTGTTTTTT. It translates to CASSSGQIKAGELFF. The V call is TRBV7-9, the J call TRBJ2-2, with 7 bases identical to TRBD1. The CDR3 totals 15 residues. V was pared by 4 bases and J by 6 bases, with 8 bases of the junction left unmatched. Germline V lookup: CDR1 SEHNR, CDR2 FQNEAQ (reference sequence).

A few counts support this clone. J is TRBJ2-3 and V is TRBV2; the D is unclear. Germline CDR1 reads SNHLY; CDR2 reads FYNNEI. This CDR3 is built from 11 residues. The V gene lost 8 bases and the J gene lost 0 bases, with 3 bases spanning the gap. CDR3: CASRSTDTQYF. The CDR3 DNA sequence: TGTGCCAGCCGTAGCACAGATACGCAGTATTTT. The variable domain in full, completed from reference TRBV2 and TRBJ2-3, reads EPEVTQTPSHQVTQMGQEVILRCVPISNHLYFYWYRQILGQKVEFLVSFYNNEISEKSEIFDDQFSVERPDGSNFTLKIRSTKLEDSAMYFCASRSTDTQYFGPGTRLTVL.

This clone showed up just a few times. The V call is TRBV7-3, the J call TRBJ2-1, with 8 bases aligning to TRBD2. Germline V gene lookup returns CDR1 SGHTA and CDR2 FQGTGA. Losses at the gene ends were 2 bases for V and 5 bases for J; bases not matched to a gene: 5. This CDR3 spans 15 amino acids. The CDR3 sequence is CASSLRGGADNEQFF. The DNA of the CDR3 is TGTGCCAGCAGCTTACGGGGGGGTGCGGACAATGAGCAGTTCTTC. The full variable domain, in which reference TRBV7-3 and TRBJ2-1 provide the parts outside the CDR3, is GAGVSQTPSNKVTEKGKYVELRCDPISGHTALYWYRQSLGQGPEFLIYFQGTGAADDSGLPNDRFFAVRPEGSVSTLKIQRTERGDSAVYLCASSLRGGADNEQFFGPGTRLTVL.

The sample holds a few counts of this clone. This chain connects TRBV4-2 to TRBJ2-2; 8 bases align to TRBD2. Germline V gene lookup returns CDR1 LGHNA and CDR2 YNFKEQ. The length of the CDR3 is 14 residues. V trimming: 5 bases; J trimming: 7 bases; junction bases outside the gene matches: 6. The CDR3 nucleotides are TGTGCCAGCAGCTTGTCGGGAGGGAGCGGGGAGCTGTTTTTT. It translates to CASSLSGGSGELFF.

A few counts support this clone. The V and J genes are TRBV5-1 and TRBJ2-2; TRBD2 agrees at 7 bases. Germline values: CDR1 SGHRS, CDR2 YFSETQ. This CDR3 is built from 15 residues. The ends lost 6 bases at V and 5 bases at J; junction bases unmatched: 10. CDR3 sequence (DNA): TGCGCCAGCAAAGAACAGGCCGGGAGGACCGGGGAGCTGTTTTTT. Translation: CASKEQAGRTGELFF.

The chain recombines TRBV27 with TRBJ2-2; 11 bases are a match to TRBD1. The V segment lost 5 bases and the J segment 0 bases; nucleotides outside the gene matches: 5. CDR3 length: 17 amino acids. The V gene's germline CDR1 is MNHEY and CDR2 SMNVEV (reference sequence). The CDR3 nucleotides are TGTGCCAGCAGTCGGGGACAGGGGGTGGCGAACACCGGGGAGCTGTTTTTT. Translation: CASSRGQGVANTGELFF.

This clone has just a few counts. V usage is TRBV6-6 and J usage is TRBJ2-7, with D possibly being TRBD2 (5 bases). Between the trimmed V and J ends, which lost 2 bases and 7 bases, there was a span of 9 bases. The CDR3 loop spans 12 amino acids. CDR1 and CDR2 (germline): MNHNY, SVGAGI (reference sequence). The CDR3 loop is CASSYPGEEQYF. Here the CDR3 DNA reads TGTGCCAGCAGTTACCCCGGGGAGGAGCAGTACTTC.

This clone appeared a few times. V and J are TRBV7-3 and TRBJ2-7, with TRBD1 matching over 9 bases. The CDR3 spans 14 residues. The germline V gene has CDR1 SGHTA and CDR2 FQGTGA. V shed 5 bases and J 5 bases; nucleotides not matched to a gene: 7. CDR3 nucleotide sequence: TGTGCCAGCAGCCCGGGGACAGGGTTCCACGAGCAGTACTTC. Translated: CASSPGTGFHEQYF.

In its sample, this clone was seen a few times. The chain employs TRBV5-4 and TRBJ1-1; 8 bases match TRBD1. The CDR3 is made up of 14 amino acids. V lost 5 bases to trimming and J lost 5 bases; unmatched junction nucleotides: 8. Germline V gene data show CDR1 as SGHNT and CDR2 as YYREEE (reference sequence). Here the CDR3 DNA reads TGTGCCAGCAGAACAGGACAGGGAGGGACTGAAGCTTTCTTT. It yields the protein CASRTGQGGTEAFF.

The genes are TRBV5-1 and TRBJ1-1, with D perhaps matching TRBD1 (5 bases). The CDR3 covers 14 residues. Germline assignment: CDR1 SGHRS and CDR2 YFSETQ. With 3 bases removed from V and 0 bases from J, the gap between germline ends came to 9 bases. The CDR3 coding sequence is TGCGCCAGCAGCTGGGAGGGACTGAACACTGAAGCTTTCTTT. It encodes CASSWEGLNTEAFF.

This clone was counted between two and nine times. This CDR3 is CAWSSGTVASGANVLTF. The CDR3 coding sequence is TGTGCCTGGAGTTCCGGGACAGTTGCCTCTGGGGCCAACGTCCTGACTTTC. V is TRBV30 and J is TRBJ2-6; TRBD1 agrees at 7 bases. The germline V gene has CDR1 GTSNPN and CDR2 SVGIG (reference sequence). The CDR3 consists of 17 residues. The trim removed 2 bases at V and 0 bases at J, leaving 7 bases unmatched.